Here is one TCR beta chain with its context. The CDR3 loop spans 15 amino acids. CDR1 is SGHRS, CDR2 YFSETQ, per germline. With 0 bases removed from V and 2 bases from J, the gap between germline ends came to 9 bases. Authors' analysis steps: Estimation of nucleated cell counts was performed using reference gene primer amplification. The assay was immunoSEQ multiplex PCR, and TCRdb's table has in-frame clones only and misses some. That table is the source of V, J and clone size, and D and trimming were worked out from the DNA. The table has tens of thousands of clones, 85% to 90% seen once; the top ten hold 3.5% to 5%. The data are from a study of blood T cell repertoires in COVID-19. For the study at large: Sites in the United States, Italy and Spain provided acute and convalescent COVID-19 samples. T cells, B-cell-depleted T cells, or PBMCs supplied cDNA or gDNA.

The chain couples TRBV5-1 to TRBJ2-1; possible D gene TRBD2, 6 bases. The clonotype originates from an elderly man with active COVID-19. The material sequenced was peripheral blood. The CDR3 region is CASSLDGGTYNEQFF. DNA of the CDR3: TGCGCCAGCAGCTTGGATGGCGGGACCTACAATGAGCAGTTCTTC.